The 30 T cell receptor beta chains in this list originate from one sample, sequenced in a study of T cells in Graves' hyperthyroidism and ophthalmopathy. RNA transcripts were the template for amplifying TCR beta CDR3 regions. RT-PCR in the first round (using the HTBI primer set) targeted the TCR CDR3. TCRdb used MiXCR to reprocess the multiplex PCR reads, holding one entry per CDR3 protein. The profile shows hundreds of thousands of distinct CDR3 sequences, 35% of them singletons. The sequencing sample was made of blood. The receptors come from a woman aged 35 to 49 with Graves' hyperthyroidism.

This clonotype was observed a few times. The rearrangement joins TRBV12-3 or TRBV12-4 to TRBJ1-3; possible D gene TRBD1, 6 bases. V was trimmed by 6 bases and J by 3 bases, leaving 15 bases between them. The CDR3 has 15 residues. The CDR3 DNA reads TGTGCCAGCAGGTCAACCCAGACAGGTGGAAACACCATATATTTT. The encoded protein is CASRSTQTGGNTIYF.

The sample holds many counts of this clonotype. The DNA for the CDR3 is TGTGCCAGCAGTTTGCAAGCCCCGATAAATTCACCCCTCCACTTT. Protein: CASSLQAPINSPLHF. The chain uses TRBV12-3 or TRBV12-4 and TRBJ1-6; no definite D call. There are 15 residues in the CDR3. Trimming cost V 3 bases and J 7 bases, with 13 bases left between them.

This chain connects TRBV7-2 to TRBJ1-2, with D possibly TRBD1 on 5 matching bases. The ends were cut back, 3 bases at V and 4 bases at J, with 12 bases in the middle. Germline-derived CDR1 and CDR2 are SGHTA and FQGNSA. CDR3 length equals 14 residues. The DNA for the CDR3 is TGTGCCAGCAGCTTGTCGGGGGAGCTCTATGGCTACACCTTC. Protein sequence: CASSLSGELYGYTF.

Worth noting for this clonotype: An end of the junction does not agree with germline; a read error may underlie this. This chain links TRBV19 with TRBJ1-5; 10 bases agree with TRBD1. The CDR3 totals 15 residues. CDR1 is LNHDA, CDR2 SQIVND, per germline (reference sequence). CDR3 region: CARSEGQGDNQPQHF. Written as DNA, the CDR3 is TGTGCCCGTAGTGAAGGACAGGGGGATAATCAGCCCCAGCATTTT.

The count of this clonotype is one. A much bigger clone sits one base away, suggesting this may be a read error. The chain carries TRBV14 and TRBJ1-4; D is uncertain. V lost 0 bases to trimming and J lost 3 bases, with 8 bases between them. From germline, CDR1 is SGHDN and CDR2 FVKESK. The CDR3 consists of 15 residues. The CDR3 sequence is CASSQDLLPNEKLFF. CDR3 sequence (DNA): TGTGCCAGCAGCCAAGATCTTCTGCCTAATGAAAAACTGTTTTTT.

The V gene is TRBV5-1, the J gene TRBJ2-7, with 9 bases lining up with TRBD2. The J call could be wrong; TRBJ2-1 is a better fit for the DNA end. The germline V gene encodes CDR1 SGHRS and CDR2 YFSETQ. This CDR3 comprises 15 residues. The CDR3 bases are TGCGCCAGCAGCTTGATCCGCGGGGGGGCGAATGAGCAGTTCTTC. Translation gives CASSLIRGGANEQFF.

V is TRBV12-3 or TRBV12-4 and J is TRBJ2-7; 9 bases match TRBD1. The CDR3 runs to 17 residues. V was pared by 5 bases and J by 2 bases, with 13 bases of the junction left unmatched. CDR3 bases: TGTGCCAGCAGTCCGGACAGGGGAGGCGGGTTCGCCTACGAGCAGTACTTC. Translated, it gives CASSPDRGGGFAYEQYF.

In regard to this clonotype: A much larger clone is a single base away; this may be a read error. This sequence joins TRBV7-2 and TRBJ1-1; a weak D match, TRBD1 (5 bases). Per germline, CDR1 SGHTA and CDR2 FQGNSA. The CDR3 sequence is 13 residues long. CDR3 sequence: CASSLAGGWEASF. CDR3 nucleotides: TGTGCCAGCAGCTTAGCGGGGGGTTGGGAAGCTTCCTTT. Full variable domain (outside the CDR3, taken from reference TRBV7-2 and TRBJ1-1): GAGVSQSPSNKVTEKGKDVELRCDPISGHTALYWYRQSLGQGLEFLIYFQGNSAPDKSGLPSDRFSAERTGGSVSTLTIQRTQQEDSAVYLCASSLAGGWEASFGQGTRLTVV.

The sample holds many counts of this clonotype. The gene calls are TRBV2 and TRBJ1-1, with 7 bases identical to TRBD1. Germline-derived CDR1 and CDR2 are SNHLY and FYNNEI. With 9 bases clipped from V and 1 base from J, the junction kept 5 bases outside the gene matches. The CDR3 covers 13 residues. The DNA for the CDR3 is TGTGCCAGTCCTGACAGGGAGAACACTGAAGCTTTCTTT. Its protein product is CASPDRENTEAFF.

The V call is TRBV20-1, the J call TRBJ2-5; the D gene is possibly TRBD2 (5 bases). The CDR3 totals 10 residues. Germline lookup yields CDR1 DFQATT and CDR2 SNEGSKA (reference sequence). The CDR3 loop is CSLRAEGQYF. In nucleotides, the CDR3 is TGCAGCCTGCGGGCAGAGGGACAGTACTTC.

The chain uses TRBV7-8 and TRBJ2-5, with a tentative D call TRBD1 (6 bases). The CDR3 is 16 amino acids. Trimming removed 1 base from V and 4 bases from J, with 16 bases in between. Germline loops: CDR1 SGHVS, CDR2 FQNEAQ. CDR3 nucleotide sequence: TGTGCCAGCAGCTTAGAACCCCTGGCAGGGGTAGAGACCCAGTACTTC. Amino acid sequence: CASSLEPLAGVETQYF.

The V and J genes are TRBV28 and TRBJ1-5, with D possibly TRBD1 on 5 matching bases. V was shortened by 2 bases and J by 11 bases, with 10 bases between the two germline ends. This CDR3 is built from 12 residues. Germline values: CDR1 MDHEN, CDR2 SYDVKM. CDR3 loop: CASSLGTAAQHF. DNA of the CDR3: TGTGCCAGCAGTTTAGGGACTGCAGCCCAGCATTTT.

The genes are TRBV2 and TRBJ1-6, with a tentative D call TRBD1 (5 bases). The CDR3 extends over 13 amino acids. The germline V gene has CDR1 SNHLY and CDR2 FYNNEI. V gave up 5 bases and J gave up 8 bases, with 10 bases separating them. DNA for the CDR3: TGTGCCAGCAGTCCTCGCAGGGATTCACCCCTCCACTTT. This translates into CASSPRRDSPLHF.

This clonotype was seen repeatedly, ten times or more. The chain combines TRBV19 with TRBJ1-1; D perhaps matches TRBD1 (5 bases). Germline V lookup: CDR1 LNHDA, CDR2 SQIVND (reference sequence). CDR3 size: 17 residues. V lost 5 bases and J 0 bases, leaving 19 bases between the germline ends. The CDR3 nucleotides read TGTGCCAGTAGTTGGGGCAGGGAGGCTTTGGTGAACACTGAAGCTTTCTTT. It encodes CASSWGREALVNTEAFF. Combining the CDR3 with reference TRBV19 and TRBJ1-1 gives the whole variable domain DGGITQSPKYLFRKEGQNVTLSCEQNLNHDAMYWYRQDPGQGLRLIYYSQIVNDFQKGDIAEGYSVSREKKESFPLTVTSAQKNPTAFYLCASSWGREALVNTEAFFGQGTRLTVV.

The sample holds many counts of this clonotype. V and J are TRBV20-1 and TRBJ1-1, with no clear D. The CDR3 runs 12 residues. CDR1 is DFQATT, CDR2 SNEGSKA, per germline (reference sequence). The CDR3 loop is CSPTRYGTEAFF. CDR3 nucleotide sequence: TGCAGCCCAACCCGATACGGGACTGAAGCTTTCTTT.

Many counts were recorded for this clonotype. The V gene is TRBV20-1, the J gene TRBJ2-5; D remains ambiguous. The CDR3 runs to 14 residues. V was cut by 0 bases and J by 4 bases, with 12 bases left in between. Germline V gene sequence: CDR1 DFQATT, CDR2 SNEGSKA (reference sequence). The CDR3 sequence: CSARDYQGGETQYF. The CDR3 coding sequence is TGCAGTGCTAGAGATTATCAAGGCGGAGAGACCCAGTACTTC.

This chain links TRBV7-2 with TRBJ2-7; 14 nucleotides align to TRBD2. The germline CDR1 and CDR2 sequences are SGHTA and FQGNSA. This CDR3 has 14 amino acids. V was pared by 4 bases and J by 7 bases, with 3 bases of the junction left unmatched. CDR3 in DNA: TGTGCCAGCAGCTACGGACTAGCGGGAGGAGAGCAGTACTTC. It translates to CASSYGLAGGEQYF.

This clonotype has at least ten counts. The chain combines TRBV12-3 or TRBV12-4 with TRBJ1-4; tentatively, D is TRBD1 (6 bases). The germline V and J ends were trimmed by 5 bases and 6 bases, with 16 bases remaining between them. This CDR3 is built from 15 residues. The CDR3 region is CASSPIQGGDEKLFF. CDR3 DNA: TGTGCCAGCAGTCCCATACAGGGAGGCGATGAAAAACTGTTTTTT.

J is TRBJ2-7 and V is TRBV25-1; 9 bases map to TRBD1. CDR3 length equals 14 residues. Trimming cost V 11 bases and J 6 bases; bases outside gene matches: 14. Germline assignment: CDR1 MGHDK and CDR2 SYGVNS. The DNA of the CDR3 is TGTGCCTGGAGTTCCGGGACAGGGCCTACCGAGCAGTACTTC. As protein: CAWSSGTGPTEQYF.

About this clonotype: A much larger clone lies a single base off, so this may be a read error. The chain couples TRBV6-1 to TRBJ2-7, with D tentatively TRBD1 or TRBD2 (7 bases each). Germline CDR1 reads MNHNS; CDR2 reads SASEGT. There are 13 residues in the CDR3. The V end was cut by 9 bases, the J end by 2 bases, with 14 bases between. The CDR3 coding sequence is TGTGCCAGAAGCGGGACAGACCCCTACGAGCAGTACTTC. It yields the protein CARSGTDPYEQYF.

This clonotype came up a few times. V and J are TRBV12-3 or TRBV12-4 and TRBJ1-5, with a possible D match to TRBD1 (5 bases). V lost 6 bases and J 4 bases, leaving 13 bases between the germline ends. The CDR3 is 14 amino acids. The DNA for the CDR3 is TGTGCCAGCAGCCAGACAGAAGCAAATCAGCCCCAGCATTTT. This gives the protein CASSQTEANQPQHF.

This clonotype was recorded many times. The V call is TRBV7-9, the J call TRBJ2-5; TRBD1 aligns across 9 bases. The V gene's germline CDR1 is SEHNR and CDR2 FQNEAQ (reference sequence). This CDR3 has 13 residues. V lost 6 bases and J lost 5; bases outside the gene matches: 4. CDR3 in DNA: TGTGCCAGCAGGGGACAGGGAAGGGAGACCCAGTACTTC. Amino acids: CASRGQGRETQYF.

Ten or more counts support this clonotype. V usage is TRBV19 and J usage is TRBJ1-1, with D possibly TRBD1 on 6 matching bases. Germline loops: CDR1 LNHDA, CDR2 SQIVND (reference sequence). The CDR3 is made up of 12 amino acids. The ends were cut back, 3 bases at V and 8 bases at J, with 10 bases in the middle. CDR3 in amino acids: CASSIIQGEAFF. For the CDR3, the DNA is TGTGCCAGTAGTATTATACAGGGAGAAGCTTTCTTT.

There are many counts of this clonotype. The J gene is TRBJ1-2, the V gene TRBV7-9; D is ambiguous. The V end was cut by 1 base, the J end by 7 bases, with 10 bases between. CDR3 length: 13 residues. Germline lookup yields CDR1 SEHNR and CDR2 FQNEAQ (reference sequence). The CDR3 is CASSLGNFGGYTF. The CDR3 coding sequence is TGTGCCAGCAGCTTAGGGAATTTCGGTGGCTACACCTTC.

V and J are TRBV7-9 and TRBJ1-6; 7 nucleotides match TRBD1. This CDR3 contains 16 residues. Germline CDR1 reads SEHNR; CDR2 reads FQNEAQ (reference sequence). Unmatched junction bases numbered 10, after V lost 5 bases and J lost 6 bases. In DNA form, the CDR3 reads TGTGCCAGCAGCCCGTACCGACAGGGCTGTAATTCACCCCTCCACTTT. This translates into CASSPYRQGCNSPLHF.

This clonotype was seen only a few times. V gene TRBV9 combines with J gene TRBJ2-5; a weak D match, TRBD2 (6 bases). Trimming pared 4 bases from V and 5 bases from J, leaving 15 bases between. The V gene's germline CDR1 is SGDLS and CDR2 YYNGEE. The CDR3 is 14 residues long. The CDR3 sequence: CASSPISGRETQYF. The CDR3 DNA reads as TGTGCCAGCAGCCCGATTAGCGGTCGGGAGACCCAGTACTTC.

About this clonotype: One end of the junction is discordant with germline, which a read error may explain. The rearrangement uses TRBV12-3 or TRBV12-4 and TRBJ1-2; D is uncertain. This CDR3 comprises 11 residues. For the CDR3, the DNA is TGTGCCAGCAGTTTGGGTTTTGGCTACGCCTTC. Protein product: CASSLGFGYAF.

This clonotype was observed a few times. The CDR3 sequence: CASRPTVGGGPQHF. As DNA, the CDR3 is TGTGCCAGCAGGCCTACCGTGGGGGGGGGGCCCCAGCATTTT. This chain uses TRBV12-3 or TRBV12-4 with TRBJ1-5; D is possibly TRBD1 (5 bases). V lost 6 bases to trimming and J lost 9 bases, with 18 bases between them. The CDR3 is made up of 14 amino acids.

V usage is TRBV7-2 and J usage is TRBJ1-5; 9 nucleotides match TRBD1. With 5 bases clipped from V and 5 bases from J, the junction kept 7 bases outside the gene matches. CDR3 length: 15 residues. Looked up from germline, CDR1 is SGHTA and CDR2 is FQGNSA. The CDR3: CASSPTGTGHQPQHF. CDR3 bases: TGTGCCAGCAGCCCAACCGGGACAGGGCATCAGCCCCAGCATTTT.

About this clonotype itself: Given the absence of the conserved phenylalanine or tryptophan at the CDR3 end, a read error is likely. The chain uses TRBV4-3 and TRBJ1-5, with 9 bases aligning to TRBD1. CDR1 is LGHNA and CDR2 is YSLEER in the germline V gene. The CDR3 sequence is 17 residues long. The J segment lost 7 bases and the V segment lost 3 bases, leaving 13 bases of the junction unmatched. The CDR3 region has the DNA TGCGCCAGCAGCCACCTCCCGGGACAGGGTAAAGGCCAGCCCCAGCATCTT. Its translation: CASSHLPGQGKGQPQHL.